Each of the 9 T cell receptor beta chains below was sequenced from the same sample in a study of tumor and adjacent non-tumor tissue in lung cancer. TCRbeta libraries were built with three rounds of nested PCR, modified from ARM-PCR. Via MiXCR, TCRdb re-called the multiplex PCR reads, giving one row per CDR3 protein. The sample holds some 71,000 distinct CDR3 sequences, roughly 72% seen once. The template was RNA from unsorted bulk tissue. The specimen sequenced was lung tumor tissue. Source of these receptors: a woman aged 35 to 49 with non-small cell lung cancer.

Notes on this clonotype: The CDR3 does not end in the conserved phenylalanine or tryptophan, so this is likely a read error. The chain carries TRBV12-3 or TRBV12-4 and TRBJ1-5; TRBD1 might be the D (6 bases). The CDR3 loop spans 15 amino acids. CDR3 amino acids: CASSLIQGLGQPQHY. The CDR3 DNA reads TGTGCTAGCAGTCTGATACAGGGCCTCGGGCAGCCCCAGCATTAT.

A note on this clonotype: An end of the junction differs from the germline gene, which may be a read error. This rearrangement joins TRBV11-2 to TRBJ1-2; no firm D call. Per germline, CDR1 SGHAT and CDR2 FQNNGV. The CDR3 sequence is 13 residues long. CDR3 DNA sequence: TGTGCCGGCAGCCCCAACATGCAGAGGGCCTACATCTTC. Protein sequence: CAGSPNMQRAYIF.

On this clonotype itself: No conserved phenylalanine or tryptophan ends this CDR3, so it is likely a read error. The rearrangement uses TRBV11-2 and TRBJ1-6, with D possibly matching TRBD1 (6 bases). The CDR3 length is 17 residues. CDR1 SGHAT and CDR2 FQNNGV come from the germline V gene. Deletions cut 11 bases from V and 9 bases from J, with 29 bases between. The CDR3 region has the DNA TGTGCCGGCTGCTCAACATTAGGGACAAACCGGAGTTCACCCCTCCACATT. It is translated as CAGCSTLGTNRSSPLHI.

Comments on this clonotype: Possible read error: a much larger clone is one base away. The chain couples TRBV20-1 to TRBJ1-1; D unresolved. CDR1 and CDR2 from the germline V gene are DFQATT and SNEGSKA (reference sequence). This CDR3 region has 12 residues. Written as DNA, the CDR3 is TGCAGTGGCACGGATCGGAACACTGAAGATTTCTTT. It translates to CSGTDRNTEDFF.

For this clonotype: A clone one base away is much larger, so this may be a read error. This sequence joins TRBV28 and TRBJ1-2, with 7 bases aligning to TRBD1. V shed 8 bases and J 10 bases; nucleotides not matched to a gene: 7. From germline, CDR1 is MDHEN and CDR2 SYDVKM. This CDR3 is built from 11 residues. Written as DNA, the CDR3 is TGTGCCAGCTTGACAGGGTTTGACTACACCTTC. Its translation is CASLTGFDYTF.

This clonotype was observed a handful of times. A read error is likely, as this CDR3 ends without the conserved phenylalanine or tryptophan. The chain links TRBV2 to TRBJ2-3, with TRBD2 identical over 9 bases. The germline V gene has CDR1 SNHLY and CDR2 FYNNEI. V gave up 8 bases and J gave up 6 bases; unmatched junction bases: 9. This CDR3 has 14 amino acids. CDR3 in amino acids: CASVASGESDTQYS. In nucleotides, the CDR3 is TGTGCCAGCGTCGCTAGCGGGGAATCCGATACGCAGTATTCT.

Details on this clonotype: This may be a read error, as it is one base from a much larger clone. V gene TRBV6-6 combines with J gene TRBJ2-3; D might be TRBD1 or TRBD2, each matching 5 bases. This CDR3 region has 14 residues. Looked up from germline, CDR1 is MNHNY and CDR2 is SVGAGI (reference sequence). The CDR3 loop reads CASGRIRGADMQYF. CDR3 DNA: TGTGCCAGCGGGCGGATCCGAGGGGCAGATATGCAGTATTTT.

With regard to this clonotype: An end of the junction does not agree with germline; a read error may underlie this. V and J are TRBV10-2 and TRBJ2-2, with D tentatively TRBD2 (5 bases). The germline CDR1 and CDR2 sequences are WSHSY and SAAADI. CDR3 size: 15 residues. CDR3 bases: TGCGTCAGCAGTTCAAACGGGATCGGCGCCGGGGAGCTGTTTTTT. It translates to CVSSSNGIGAGELFF.

The chain recombines TRBV20-1 with TRBJ1-2; no definite D call. V gave up 2 bases and J gave up 0 bases, with 7 bases separating them. Germline CDR1 and CDR2: DFQATT and SNEGSKA (reference sequence). The length of the CDR3 is 13 residues. CDR3 bases: TGCAGTGCTAGAACGACGGCTAACTATGGCTACACCTTC. Translating it yields CSARTTANYGYTF.